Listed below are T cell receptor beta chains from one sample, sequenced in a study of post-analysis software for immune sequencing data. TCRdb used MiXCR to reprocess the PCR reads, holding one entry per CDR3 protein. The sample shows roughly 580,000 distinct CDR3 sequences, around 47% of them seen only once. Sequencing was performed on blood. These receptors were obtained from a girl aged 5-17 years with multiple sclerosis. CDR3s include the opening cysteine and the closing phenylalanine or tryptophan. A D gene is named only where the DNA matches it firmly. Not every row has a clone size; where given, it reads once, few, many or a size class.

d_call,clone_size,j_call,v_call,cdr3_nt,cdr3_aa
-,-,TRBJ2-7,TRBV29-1,TGCGGCGCCAGGGCAGACGAGCAGTACTTC,CGARADEQYF
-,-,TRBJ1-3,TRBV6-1,TGTGCCAGCAGTGAACCGGTCTCTGGAAACACCATATATTTT,CASSEPVSGNTIYF
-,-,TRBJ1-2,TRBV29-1,TGCAGCGTTGGCGGCGAAGGATGGGGCTACACCTTC,CSVGGEGWGYTF
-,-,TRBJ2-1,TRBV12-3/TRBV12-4,TGTGCCAGCAGTTTCACCCACAATGAGCAGTTCTTC,CASSFTHNEQFF
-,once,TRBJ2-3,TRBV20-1,TGCAGTGCTAGCGTCCTCACAGATACGCAGTATTTT,CSASVLTDTQYF
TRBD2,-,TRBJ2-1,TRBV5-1,TGCGCCAGCGGTTCCGAAGCGGGAGGCTACAATGAGCAGTTCTTC,CASGSEAGGYNEQFF
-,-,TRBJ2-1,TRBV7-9,TGTGCCAGCAGCTTAAGCGCAAGCCCCTACAATGAGCAGTTCTTC,CASSLSASPYNEQFF
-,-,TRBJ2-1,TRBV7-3,TGTGCCAGCAGCTTAGTGTCTAACTACAATGAGCAGTTCTTC,CASSLVSNYNEQFF
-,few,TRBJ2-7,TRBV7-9,TGTGCCAGCAGCTTAGGGCCAGGGCCTGAGGAGCAGTACTTC,CASSLGPGPEEQYF
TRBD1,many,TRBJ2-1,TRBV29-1,TGCAGTCAAGGACAGGGGGCACTCAATGAGCAGTTCTTC,CSQGQGALNEQFF
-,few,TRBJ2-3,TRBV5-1,TGCGCCAGCAGCTTGGGAATGTCTGGTACGCAGTATTTT,CASSLGMSGTQYF
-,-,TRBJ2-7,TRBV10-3,TGTGCCATCAGTGAGTCTGACAGTGGCGAGCAGTACTTC,CAISESDSGEQYF
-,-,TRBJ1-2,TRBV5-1,TGCGCCAGCAGCTTACAGACCTCGACAGGAAGCTATGGCTACACCTTC,CASSLQTSTGSYGYTF
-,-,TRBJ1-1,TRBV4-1,TGCGCCAGCAGCCAAGGGTTCGCGAAAGCTTTCTTT,CASSQGFAKAFF
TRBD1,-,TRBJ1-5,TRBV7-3,TGTGCCAGCAGCCTCGGACAGGACTTTAGCAATCAGCCCCAGCATTTT,CASSLGQDFSNQPQHF
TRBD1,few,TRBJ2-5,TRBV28,TGTGCCAGCAGTTTACGGGGACAGGCTGGAACCCAGTACTTC,CASSLRGQAGTQYF
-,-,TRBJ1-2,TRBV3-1,TGTGCCAGCAGACTACAGGGAAACCCAGATGGCTACACCTTC,CASRLQGNPDGYTF
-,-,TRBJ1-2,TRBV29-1,TGCAGCGTCGGTCAGGCGGCAGCTAACTATGGCTACACCTTC,CSVGQAAANYGYTF
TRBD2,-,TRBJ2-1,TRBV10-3,TGTGCCATCAGGATTAGCGGGGTGGGCTCCTACAATGAGCAGTTCTTC,CAIRISGVGSYNEQFF
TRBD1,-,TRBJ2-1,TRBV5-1,TGCGCCAGCAGCTCTCCACCGGGACAGGGGACGTTCTTC,CASSSPPGQGTFF
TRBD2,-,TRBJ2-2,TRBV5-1,TGCGCCAGCAGCTTGGCTGGACTAGCACCCACCGGGGAGCTGTTTTTT,CASSLAGLAPTGELFF
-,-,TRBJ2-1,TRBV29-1,TGCAGCGTTGAGATAGCTACGGTAGATGAGCAGTTCTTC,CSVEIATVDEQFF
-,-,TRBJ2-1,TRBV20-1,TGCAGTGCTGACAGGGAGGTTTCCAATGAGCAGTTCTTC,CSADREVSNEQFF
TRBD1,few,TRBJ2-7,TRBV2,TGTGCCAGCAGCCGGGACAGGTCCCGTGACGAGCAGTACTTC,CASSRDRSRDEQYF
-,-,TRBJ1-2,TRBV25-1,TGTGCCAGCAGTGACAGGGTGGGTGGCTACACCTTC,CASSDRVGGYTF
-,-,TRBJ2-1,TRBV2,TGTGCCAGGACGACGGGAGCGTCGTACAATGAGCAGTTCTTC,CARTTGASYNEQFF
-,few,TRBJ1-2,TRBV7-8,TGTGCCAGCAGCCCGGAAATTATGGATGGCTACACCTTC,CASSPEIMDGYTF
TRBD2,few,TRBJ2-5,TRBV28,TGTGCCAGCAGTCGAGGCGGGATAGCGGGGTGGGATGCGGAGTACTTC,CASSRGGIAGWDAEYF
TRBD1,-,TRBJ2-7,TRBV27,TGTGCCAGCAGTTCCGGGACAGGGGTTAGCGAGCAGTACTTC,CASSSGTGVSEQYF
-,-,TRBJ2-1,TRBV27,TGTGCCAGCAGTCCTACAGATGGCTCCTACAATGAGCAGTTCTTC,CASSPTDGSYNEQFF
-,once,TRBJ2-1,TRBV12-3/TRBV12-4,TGTGCCAGCAGTCCCCCGGACTTCTACAATGAGCAGTTCTTC,CASSPPDFYNEQFF
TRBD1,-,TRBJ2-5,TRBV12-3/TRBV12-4,TGTGCCAGCACCACCTGGGACAGGGGGCAGGGGGAGACCCAGTACTTC,CASTTWDRGQGETQYF
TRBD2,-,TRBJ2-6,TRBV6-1,TGTGCCAGCAGCCCGGGGGGAGGAGTCTCCTCTGGGGCCAACGTCCTGACTTTC,CASSPGGGVSSGANVLTF